This T cell receptor (beta chain) was profiled in a study of cytomegalovirus exposure and HLA in healthy donors. Points from the study as a whole: A later analysis appeared to link common viral pathogens to several of the most significant clusters. Information on immune exposure was restricted to one variable (CMV serostatus). Exclusion applied to some V segments, including TRBV6-2 and TRBV6-3, as they were indistinguishable. Rare sequences made up most TCRs, while some public TCRs were found in many donors.

The V segment lost 0 bases and the J segment 8 bases; nucleotides outside the gene matches: 8. The CDR3 length is 14 residues. Germline V CDR1 and CDR2: GTSNPN, SVGIG (reference sequence). Remarks on this clone: Antigen specificity is unknown.

The PCR ran on 60 Vbeta and 13 Jbeta primers. Measured with immunoSEQ multiplex PCR; TCRdb has only the in-frame clones, and not every one. The data show over 110,000 clones, with approximately 84% seen just once and approximately 9.7% held by the top ten. The sequence derives from a woman aged 55-70 years in good health and CMV-seropositive. The chain recombines TRBV30 with TRBJ1-1, with 8 bases that match TRBD1. Specimen: PBMCs. The CDR3 loop is CAWSVFSGGAEAFF. The CDR3 DNA reads as TGTGCCTGGAGTGTTTTTTCAGGGGGCGCGGAAGCTTTCTTT.